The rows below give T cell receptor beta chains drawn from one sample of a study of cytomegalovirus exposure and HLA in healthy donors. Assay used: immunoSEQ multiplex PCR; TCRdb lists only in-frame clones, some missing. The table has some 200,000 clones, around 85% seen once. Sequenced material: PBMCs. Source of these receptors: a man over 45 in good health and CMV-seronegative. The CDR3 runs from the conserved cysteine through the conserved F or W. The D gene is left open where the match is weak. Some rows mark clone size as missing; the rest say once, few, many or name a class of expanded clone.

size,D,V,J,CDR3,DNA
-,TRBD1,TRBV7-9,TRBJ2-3,CASSLALGTEDTQYF,TGTGCCAGCAGCTTAGCACTCGGGACAGAAGATACGCAGTATTTT
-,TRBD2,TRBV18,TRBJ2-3,CASSPLAATDTQYF,TGTGCCAGCTCACCTCTAGCGGCCACAGATACGCAGTATTTT
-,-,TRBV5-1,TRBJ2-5,CASRGSLARLETQYF,TGCGCCAGTCGGGGTAGTCTAGCGAGACTGGAGACCCAGTACTTC
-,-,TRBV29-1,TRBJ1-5,CSVGSVNQPQHF,TGCAGCGTTGGTTCTGTGAATCAGCCCCAGCATTTT
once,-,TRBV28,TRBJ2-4,CASSLDNRKNIQYF,TGTGCCAGCAGTTTAGATAACAGAAAAAACATTCAGTACTTC
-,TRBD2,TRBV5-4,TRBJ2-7,CASSLATSGNYEQYF,TGTGCCAGCAGCTTGGCGACTAGCGGGAACTACGAGCAGTACTTC
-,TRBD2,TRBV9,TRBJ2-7,CASSAFGAGSYEQYF,TGTGCCAGCAGCGCCTTCGGAGCGGGATCCTACGAGCAGTACTTC
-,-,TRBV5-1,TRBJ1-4,CASSFNGVANEKLFF,TGCGCCAGCAGCTTCAACGGGGTCGCTAATGAAAAACTGTTTTTT
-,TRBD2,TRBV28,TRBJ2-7,CASLETSGRSYEQYF,TGTGCCAGTCTAGAGACTAGCGGGAGATCCTACGAGCAGTACTTC
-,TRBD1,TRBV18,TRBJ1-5,CASSPEGTGFKPQHF,TGTGCCAGCTCACCAGAAGGGACAGGGTTTAAGCCCCAGCATTTT